This TCR beta chain was retrieved from a study of cytomegalovirus exposure and HLA in healthy donors. Study at large: Across 300 to 400 genotyped donors, approximately 80% landed in the Caucasian-associated ancestry cluster. Whole-study findings and limits: TCR beta chains numbering more than 150 were designated cytomegalovirus-associated. In a later analysis, most CMV-associated TCR beta chains appeared HLA-restricted.

On this clone itself: Its matching antigen is unknown.

It was with 60 Vbeta and 13 Jbeta primers that the PCR ran. Measured with immunoSEQ multiplex PCR; TCRdb has only the in-frame clones, and not every one. Of roughly 190,000 clones in the sample, roughly 83% are singletons; the top ten hold around 1.6%. Sequencing used PBMCs. This clonotype was sampled from a woman aged 50 to 60 in good health and CMV-seronegative.

CDR3 sequence: CASRMTGSNQPQHF. As DNA, the CDR3 is TGTGCCAGCAGGATGACAGGTTCAAATCAGCCCCAGCATTTT. The J gene is TRBJ1-5, the V gene TRBV5-8; D possibly corresponds to TRBD1 (6 bases). The length of the CDR3 is 14 residues. The V end was cut by 5 bases, the J end by 4 bases, with 13 bases between. Germline CDR1 reads SGHTS; CDR2 reads YDEGEE. Full variable domain (outside the CDR3, taken from reference TRBV5-8 and TRBJ1-5): EAGVTQSPTHLIKTRGQQATLRCSPISGHTSVYWYQQALGLGLQFLLWYDEGEERNRGNFPPRFSGRQFPNYSSELNVNALELEDSALYLCASRMTGSNQPQHFGDGTRLSIL.